The clone carrying this TCR beta chain was detected a few times. Its cognate antigen is unknown. The sample is drawn from a study of beta chain features in type 1 diabetes. The wider study: Sorted cells from all samples, numbering over 85,000,000, were examined. Broader study findings: The similarity of naive, central memory and Treg TCRB repertoires appeared greater among patients than among healthy donors. There was a moderate but significant shortening of TCRB CDR3s in all four CD4+ subsets of Type 1 diabetes patients. Although PCR might favor shorter templates, it would do so equally in patients and controls.

Isolation of CD4+ naive, central memory, regulatory and stem cell-like memory cells was achieved by sorting via CD45RO/CCR7/CD25/CD127/CD95/CD27. Trimming removed 7 bases from V and 7 bases from J, with 11 bases in between. Germline lookup yields CDR1 SNHLY and CDR2 FYNNEI. This CDR3 contains 12 residues. Isolated RNA was reverse transcribed in full, so expressed TCRB transcripts were sequenced. Clones were read by immunoSEQ multiplex PCR, and TCRdb kept only the in-frame ones, dropping some. The sample holds around 250,000 clones, approximately 15% seen once. Sequencing was done on a sample of naive CD4+ T cells from blood. The TCR was taken from a man aged 30-40 years with type 1 diabetes. The chain is built from TRBV2 and TRBJ2-1, with D possibly matching TRBD2 (6 bases). The CDR3 region is CASNLGGNEQFF. CDR3 nucleotides: TGTGCCAGCAACCTTGGGGGGAATGAGCAGTTCTTC.